The present T cell receptor (beta chain) was sequenced within a study of T cells expressing NK-cell markers (dated by TCRdb to 2020 to 2022). Regarding the research as a whole: In sorted CD3+CD56+NKG2C+, CD3+CD56+NKG2C- and CD3+CD56-NKG2C+ T-cell subsets from roughly 8 donors, TCR beta-chain repertoires were profiled. The eight sequenced donors were randomly selected healthy volunteers, three men and five women. Sequencing of the libraries produced 2 x 150 bp reads on Illumina HiSeq 2000/2500, MiSeq or NextSeq. Seven of the eight sequenced donors were HCMV-seropositive and one was HCMV-seronegative. Results the study describes overall, beyond this receptor: Those dominant clonotypes were again the most abundant among CD3+CD56-NKG2C+ cells in four donors, at roughly 25-65%. Whether the expanded NKG2C-expressing T cell clones were specific for HCMV antigens was left unclear. In roughly 6 donors, the dominant CD3+CD56+NKG2C+ clonotypes were among the top 10 CD8+ clonotypes and accounted for roughly 1.0-7.5% of CD8+ T cells.

Instrument on record: Illumina HiSeq 2000. TCR beta cDNA libraries were prepared using 5'RACE template switching, which introduced a universal primer site and unique molecular identifiers. cDNA synthesis was primed from the TCR beta constant segment, followed by two successive PCR amplification steps. The authors processed their data as follows. MIGEC handled demultiplexing of the reads and grouping by UMI, while MiTCR was used to assemble and quantify clonotypes. To exclude erroneous sequences, only TCR cDNA sequences supported by at least two reads were retained. The tcR package was used for downstream repertoire analysis, with clonotypes matched between fractions based on CDR3 nucleotide sequence plus V segment. Antigen specificity was annotated against VDJdb with VDJmatch, allowing one amino acid substitution in CDR3. Through TCRdb reprocessing, the reads give one entry per CDR3 protein sequence; DNA is omitted. TCRdb, not the original authors, processed these V and J calls. The sample's clone listing holds about 160,000 distinct CDR3 sequences. The top ten constitute roughly 20% of the sample.

CDR1 and CDR2 (SGHKS, YYEKEE) derive from the germline V gene (reference sequence). The CDR3 runs 16 amino acids, cysteine and phenylalanine included. No DNA is listed. Turning to this clonotype: The antigen this receptor binds is unknown.

A commercial ELISA kit detecting HCMV-specific IgG in serum was used to determine HCMV serostatus. Peripheral blood mononuclear cells were isolated from blood by Ficoll density gradient centrifugation. This TCR derives from a woman between 18 and 69 years old in good health. This receptor chain uses TRBV5-5 and TRBJ1-1; with no DNA, the TCRdb D assignment of TRBD1 cannot be verified. The sample taken for sequencing was blood T cells: a sorted CD56 or NKG2C T cell subset, CD4+ or CD8+ T cells, or bulk PBMC T cells (not recorded which). The CDR3 loop reads CASSFRGDRGYPEAFF.